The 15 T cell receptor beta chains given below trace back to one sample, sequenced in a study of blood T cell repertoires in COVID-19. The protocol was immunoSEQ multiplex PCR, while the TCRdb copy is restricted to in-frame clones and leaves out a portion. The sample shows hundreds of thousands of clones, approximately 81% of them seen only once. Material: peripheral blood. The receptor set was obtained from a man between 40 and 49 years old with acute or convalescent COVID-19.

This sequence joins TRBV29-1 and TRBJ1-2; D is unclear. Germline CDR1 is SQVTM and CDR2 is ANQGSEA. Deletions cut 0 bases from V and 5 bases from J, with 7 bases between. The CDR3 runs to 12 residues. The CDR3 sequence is CSVEDLSYGYTF. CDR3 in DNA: TGCAGCGTTGAAGACCTCTCTTATGGCTACACCTTC.

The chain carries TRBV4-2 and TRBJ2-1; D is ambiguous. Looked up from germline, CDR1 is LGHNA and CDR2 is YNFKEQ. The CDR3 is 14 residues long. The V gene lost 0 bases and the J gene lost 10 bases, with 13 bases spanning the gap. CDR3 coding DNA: TGTGCCAGCAGCCAAGATCCTACCGACGGGGAGCAGTTCTTC. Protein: CASSQDPTDGEQFF.

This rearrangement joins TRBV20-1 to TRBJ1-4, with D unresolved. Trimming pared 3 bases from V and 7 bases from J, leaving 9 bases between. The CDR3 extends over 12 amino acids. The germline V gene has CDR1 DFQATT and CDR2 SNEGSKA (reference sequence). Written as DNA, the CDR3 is TGCAGTGCTAGTGCGGCAGGTGAAAAACTGTTTTTT. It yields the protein CSASAAGEKLFF.

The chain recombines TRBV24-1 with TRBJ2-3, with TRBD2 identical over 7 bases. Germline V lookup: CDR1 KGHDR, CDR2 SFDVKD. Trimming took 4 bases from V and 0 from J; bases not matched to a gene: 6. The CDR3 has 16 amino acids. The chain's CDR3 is CATSEGGDISTDTQYF. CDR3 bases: TGTGCCACCAGTGAGGGGGGGGATATCAGCACAGATACGCAGTATTTT.

The CDR3 coding sequence is TGTGCCAGCAGTGAAAGTAGCTGGACTAAATACTACAATGAGCAGTTCTTC. This gives the protein CASSESSWTKYYNEQFF. The rearrangement uses TRBV6-4 and TRBJ2-1; tentative D call: TRBD2 (6 bases). The CDR3 loop spans 17 amino acids. The germline V gene has CDR1 MRHNA and CDR2 SNTAGT. V lost 3 bases to trimming and J lost 3 bases, with 18 bases between them.

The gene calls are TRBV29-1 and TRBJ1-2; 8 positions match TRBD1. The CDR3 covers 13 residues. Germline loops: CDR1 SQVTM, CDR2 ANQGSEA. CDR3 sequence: CLRQGRYSYGYTF. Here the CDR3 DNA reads TGCTTACGACAGGGGAGGTATAGCTATGGCTACACCTTC.

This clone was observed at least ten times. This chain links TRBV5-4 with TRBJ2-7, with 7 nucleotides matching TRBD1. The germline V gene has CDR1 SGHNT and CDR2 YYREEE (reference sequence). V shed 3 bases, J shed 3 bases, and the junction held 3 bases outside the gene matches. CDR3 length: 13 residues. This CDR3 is CASSSPGGYEQYF. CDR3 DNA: TGTGCCAGCAGCTCCCCAGGGGGCTACGAGCAGTACTTC.

CDR3 loop: CASSGGTGGNSPLHF. The CDR3 DNA reads as TGTGCCAGCAGCGGAGGGACAGGGGGTAATTCACCCCTCCACTTT. This rearrangement joins TRBV5-5 to TRBJ1-6; 11 nucleotides align to TRBD1. The J segment lost 6 bases and the V segment lost 4 bases, leaving 3 bases of the junction unmatched. This CDR3 is built from 15 residues. Germline assignment: CDR1 SGHKS and CDR2 YYEKEE (reference sequence).

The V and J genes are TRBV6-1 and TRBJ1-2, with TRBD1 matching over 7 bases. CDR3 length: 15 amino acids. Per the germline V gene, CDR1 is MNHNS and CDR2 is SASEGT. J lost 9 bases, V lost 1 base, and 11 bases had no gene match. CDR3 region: CASSEGRTGSKSYTF. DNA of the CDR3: TGTGCCAGCAGTGAAGGTCGGACAGGTTCGAAGAGCTACACCTTC.

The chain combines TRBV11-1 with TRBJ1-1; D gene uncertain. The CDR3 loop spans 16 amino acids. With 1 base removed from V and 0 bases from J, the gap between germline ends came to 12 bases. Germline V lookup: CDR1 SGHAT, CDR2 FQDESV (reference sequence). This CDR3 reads CASSLGSAVLNTEAFF. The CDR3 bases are TGTGCCAGCAGCTTAGGATCGGCGGTCTTGAACACTGAAGCTTTCTTT.

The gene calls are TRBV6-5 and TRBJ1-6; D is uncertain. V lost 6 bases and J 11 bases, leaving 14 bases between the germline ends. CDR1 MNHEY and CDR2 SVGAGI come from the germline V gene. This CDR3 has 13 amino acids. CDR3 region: CASSSIRDTPLHF. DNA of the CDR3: TGTGCCAGCAGCAGTATTCGAGACACACCCCTCCACTTT.

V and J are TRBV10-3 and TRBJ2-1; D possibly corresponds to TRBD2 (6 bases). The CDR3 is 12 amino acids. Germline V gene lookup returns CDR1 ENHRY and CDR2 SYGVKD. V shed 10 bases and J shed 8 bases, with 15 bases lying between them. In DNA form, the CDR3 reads TGTGCCACCCGGCCGGGAGACGATGAGCAGTTCTTC. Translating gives CATRPGDDEQFF.

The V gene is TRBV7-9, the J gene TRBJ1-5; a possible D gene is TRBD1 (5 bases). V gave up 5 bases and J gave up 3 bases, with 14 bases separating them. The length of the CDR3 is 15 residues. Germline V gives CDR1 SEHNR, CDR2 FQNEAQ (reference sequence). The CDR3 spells CASSQQQAPNQPQHF. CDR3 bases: TGTGCCAGCAGCCAACAACAGGCCCCCAATCAGCCCCAGCATTTT. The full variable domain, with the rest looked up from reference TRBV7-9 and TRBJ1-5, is DTGVSQNPRHKITKRGQNVTFRCDPISEHNRLYWYRQTLGQGPEFLTYFQNEAQLEKSRLLSDRFSAERPKGSFSTLEIQRTEQGDSAMYLCASSQQQAPNQPQHFGDGTRLSIL.

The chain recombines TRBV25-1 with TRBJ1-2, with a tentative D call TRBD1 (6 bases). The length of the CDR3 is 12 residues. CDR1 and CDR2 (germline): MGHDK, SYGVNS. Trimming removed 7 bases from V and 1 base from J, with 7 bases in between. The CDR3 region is CASKDSNYGYTF. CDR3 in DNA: TGTGCCAGCAAGGACAGTAACTATGGCTACACCTTC.

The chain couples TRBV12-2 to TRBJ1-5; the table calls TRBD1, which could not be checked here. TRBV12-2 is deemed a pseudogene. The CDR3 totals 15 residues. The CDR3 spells CASRIWTEGVGPQHF. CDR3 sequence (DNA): TGTGCAAGTCGCATATGGACGGAAGGGGTAGGGCCCCAGCATTTT.